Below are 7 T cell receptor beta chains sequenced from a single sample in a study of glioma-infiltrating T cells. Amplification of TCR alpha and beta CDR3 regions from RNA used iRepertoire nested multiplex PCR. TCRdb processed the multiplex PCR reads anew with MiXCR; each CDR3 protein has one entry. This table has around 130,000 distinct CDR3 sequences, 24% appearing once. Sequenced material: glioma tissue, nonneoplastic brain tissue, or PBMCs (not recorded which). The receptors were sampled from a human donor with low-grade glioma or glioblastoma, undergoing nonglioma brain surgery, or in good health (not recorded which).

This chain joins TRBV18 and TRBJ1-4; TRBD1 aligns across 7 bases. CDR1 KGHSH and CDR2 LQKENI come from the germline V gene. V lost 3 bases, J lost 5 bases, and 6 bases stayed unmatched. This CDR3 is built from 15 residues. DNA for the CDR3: TGTGCCAGCTCACCGCAGACAGGGACGAATGAAAAACTGTTTTTT. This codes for CASSPQTGTNEKLFF.

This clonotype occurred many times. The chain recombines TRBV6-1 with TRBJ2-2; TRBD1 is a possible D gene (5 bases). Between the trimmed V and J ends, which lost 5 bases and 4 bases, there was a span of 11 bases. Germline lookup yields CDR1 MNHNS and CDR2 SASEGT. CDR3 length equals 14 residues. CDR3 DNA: TGTGCCAGCAGTTGGCGACAGATCACCGGGGAGCTGTTTTTT. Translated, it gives CASSWRQITGELFF.

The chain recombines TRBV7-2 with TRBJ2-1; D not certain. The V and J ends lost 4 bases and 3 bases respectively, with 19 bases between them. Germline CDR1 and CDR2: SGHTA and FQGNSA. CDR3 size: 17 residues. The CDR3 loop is CASSSLPAVPLYNEQFF. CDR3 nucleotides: TGTGCCAGCAGCTCCCTTCCGGCAGTGCCTCTCTACAATGAGCAGTTCTTC.

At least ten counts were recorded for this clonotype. CDR3 bases: TGTGCCAGCAGCCGTACAGGGTCGGATCAGCCCCAGCATTTT. Protein product: CASSRTGSDQPQHF. The chain employs TRBV11-2 and TRBJ1-5; TRBD1 is a possible D gene (6 bases). Trimming cost V 5 bases and J 5 bases, with 13 bases left between them. This CDR3 spans 14 amino acids. Germline-derived CDR1 and CDR2 are SGHAT and FQNNGV.

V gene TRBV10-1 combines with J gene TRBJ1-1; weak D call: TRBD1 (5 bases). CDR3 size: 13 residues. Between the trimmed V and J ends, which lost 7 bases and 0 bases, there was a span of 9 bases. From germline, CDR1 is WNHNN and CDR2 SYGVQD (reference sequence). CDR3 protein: CASKGTLNTEAFF. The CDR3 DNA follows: TGCGCCAGCAAAGGGACGTTGAACACTGAAGCTTTCTTT.

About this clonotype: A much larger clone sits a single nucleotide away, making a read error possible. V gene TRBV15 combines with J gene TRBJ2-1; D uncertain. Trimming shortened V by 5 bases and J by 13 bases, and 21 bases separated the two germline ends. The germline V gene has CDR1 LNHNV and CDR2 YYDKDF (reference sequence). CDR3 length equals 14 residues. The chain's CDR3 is CATSDEGRKNIQFF. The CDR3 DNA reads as TGTGCCACCAGCGACGAAGGCAGAAAAAACATTCAGTTCTTC.

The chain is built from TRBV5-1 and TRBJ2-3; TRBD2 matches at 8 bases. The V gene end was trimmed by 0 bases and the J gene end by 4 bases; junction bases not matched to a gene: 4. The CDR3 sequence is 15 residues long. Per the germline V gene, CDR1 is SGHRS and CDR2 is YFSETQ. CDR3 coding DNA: TGCGCCAGCAGCTTGGGCGGGGGGCTCCCAGATACGCAGTATTTT. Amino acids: CASSLGGGLPDTQYF.